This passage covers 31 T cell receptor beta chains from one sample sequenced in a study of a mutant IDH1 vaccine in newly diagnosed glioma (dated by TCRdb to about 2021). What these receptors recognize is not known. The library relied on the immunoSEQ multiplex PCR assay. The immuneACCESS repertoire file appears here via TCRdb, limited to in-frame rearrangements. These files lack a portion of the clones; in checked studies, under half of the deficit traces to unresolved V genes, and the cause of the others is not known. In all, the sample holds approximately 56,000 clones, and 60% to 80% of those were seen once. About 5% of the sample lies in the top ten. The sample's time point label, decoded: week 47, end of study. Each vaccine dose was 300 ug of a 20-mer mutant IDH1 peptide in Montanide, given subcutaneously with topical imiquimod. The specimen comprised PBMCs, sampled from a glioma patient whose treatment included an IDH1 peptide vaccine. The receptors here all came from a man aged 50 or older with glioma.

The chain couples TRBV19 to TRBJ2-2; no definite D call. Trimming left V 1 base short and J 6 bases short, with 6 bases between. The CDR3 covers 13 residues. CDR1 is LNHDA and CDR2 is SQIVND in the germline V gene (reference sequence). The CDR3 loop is CASSIVASGELFF. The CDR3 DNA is TGTGCCAGTAGTATAGTAGCTTCCGGGGAGCTGTTTTTT. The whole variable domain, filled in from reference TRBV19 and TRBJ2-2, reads DGGITQSPKYLFRKEGQNVTLSCEQNLNHDAMYWYRQDPGQGLRLIYYSQIVNDFQKGDIAEGYSVSREKKESFPLTVTSAQKNPTAFYLCASSIVASGELFFGEGSRLTVL.

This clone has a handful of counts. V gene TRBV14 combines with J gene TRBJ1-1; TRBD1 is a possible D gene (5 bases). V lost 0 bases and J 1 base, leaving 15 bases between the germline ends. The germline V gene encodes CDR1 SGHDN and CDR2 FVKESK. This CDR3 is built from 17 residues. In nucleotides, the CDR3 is TGTGCCAGCAGCCAAGATATGATTGGGGCGGGGAACACTGAAGCTTTCTTT. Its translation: CASSQDMIGAGNTEAFF. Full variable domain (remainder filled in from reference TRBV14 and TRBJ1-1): EAGVTQFPSHSVIEKGQTVTLRCDPISGHDNLYWYRRVMGKEIKFLLHFVKESKQDESGMPNNRFLAERTGGTYSTLKVQPAELEDSGVYFCASSQDMIGAGNTEAFFGQGTRLTVV.

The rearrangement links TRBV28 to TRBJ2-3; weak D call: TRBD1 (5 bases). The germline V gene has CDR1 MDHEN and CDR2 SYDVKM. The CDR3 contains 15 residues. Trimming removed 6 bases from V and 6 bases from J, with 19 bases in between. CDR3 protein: CASRGPDPGADTQYF. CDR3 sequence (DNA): TGTGCCAGCAGGGGGCCGGACCCTGGAGCCGATACGCAGTATTTT.

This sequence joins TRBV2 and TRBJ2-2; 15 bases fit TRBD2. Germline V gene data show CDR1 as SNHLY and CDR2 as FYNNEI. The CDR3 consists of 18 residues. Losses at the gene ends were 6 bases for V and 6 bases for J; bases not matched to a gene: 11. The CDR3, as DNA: TGTGCCAGCAGGCAGGGGACTAGCGGGGGGATTATGTCCGGGGAGCTGTTTTTT. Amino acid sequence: CASRQGTSGGIMSGELFF.

This CDR3 reads CASSLVREFAEAFF. The CDR3 region has the DNA TGTGCCAGCAGCTTAGTACGGGAATTCGCTGAAGCTTTCTTT. The gene calls are TRBV7-9 and TRBJ1-1; unclear D gene. The CDR3 covers 14 residues. CDR1 is SEHNR, CDR2 FQNEAQ, per germline (reference sequence). V lost 1 base and J lost 6, with 12 bases in between.

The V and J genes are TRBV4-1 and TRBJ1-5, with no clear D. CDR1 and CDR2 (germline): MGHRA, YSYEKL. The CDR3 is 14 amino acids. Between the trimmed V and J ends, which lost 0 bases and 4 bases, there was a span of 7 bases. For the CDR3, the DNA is TGCGCCAGCAGCCAAGAATCGGGAAATCAGCCCCAGCATTTT. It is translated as CASSQESGNQPQHF.

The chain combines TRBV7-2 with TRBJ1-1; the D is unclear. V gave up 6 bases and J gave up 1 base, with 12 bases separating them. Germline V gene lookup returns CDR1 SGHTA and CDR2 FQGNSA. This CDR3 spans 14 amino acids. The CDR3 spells CASRPRYRNTEAFF. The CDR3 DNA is TGTGCCAGCAGGCCGAGATATAGGAACACTGAAGCTTTCTTT.

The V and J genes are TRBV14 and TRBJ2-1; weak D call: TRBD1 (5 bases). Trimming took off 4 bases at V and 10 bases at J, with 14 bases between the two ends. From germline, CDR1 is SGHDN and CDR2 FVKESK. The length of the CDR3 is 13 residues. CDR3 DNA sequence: TGTGCCAGCAGCCCCCGCCAAAGGGGAGAGCAGTTCTTC. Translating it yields CASSPRQRGEQFF. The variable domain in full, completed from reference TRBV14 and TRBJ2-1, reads EAGVTQFPSHSVIEKGQTVTLRCDPISGHDNLYWYRRVMGKEIKFLLHFVKESKQDESGMPNNRFLAERTGGTYSTLKVQPAELEDSGVYFCASSPRQRGEQFFGPGTRLTVL.

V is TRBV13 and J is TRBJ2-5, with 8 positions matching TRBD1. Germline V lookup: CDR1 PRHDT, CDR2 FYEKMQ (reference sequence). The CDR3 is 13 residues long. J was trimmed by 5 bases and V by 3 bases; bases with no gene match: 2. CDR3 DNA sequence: TGTGCCAGCAGCTTGGACAGGGAGGAGACCCAGTACTTC. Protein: CASSLDREETQYF.

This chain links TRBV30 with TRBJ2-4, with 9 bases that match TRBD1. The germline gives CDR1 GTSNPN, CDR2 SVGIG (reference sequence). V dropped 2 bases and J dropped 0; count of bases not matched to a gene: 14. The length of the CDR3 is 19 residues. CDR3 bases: TGTGCCTGGAGTACATATGAGGTACAGGGGGCAGGAGCCAAAAACATTCAGTACTTC. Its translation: CAWSTYEVQGAGAKNIQYF.

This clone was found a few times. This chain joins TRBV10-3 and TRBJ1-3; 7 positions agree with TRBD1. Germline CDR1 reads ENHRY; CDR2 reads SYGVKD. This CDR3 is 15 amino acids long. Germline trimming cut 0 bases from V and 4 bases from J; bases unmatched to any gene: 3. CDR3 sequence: CAISESGQRGNTIYF. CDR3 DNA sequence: TGTGCCATCAGTGAGTCGGGACAGAGAGGAAACACCATATATTTT.

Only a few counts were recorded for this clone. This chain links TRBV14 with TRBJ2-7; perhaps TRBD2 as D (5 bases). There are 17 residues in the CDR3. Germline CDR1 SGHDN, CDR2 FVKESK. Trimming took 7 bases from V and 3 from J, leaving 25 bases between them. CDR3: CASIFTSPARGYYEQYF. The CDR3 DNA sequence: TGTGCCAGCATCTTCACTTCCCCGGCCCGGGGATACTACGAGCAGTACTTC. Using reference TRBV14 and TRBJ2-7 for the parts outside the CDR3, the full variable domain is EAGVTQFPSHSVIEKGQTVTLRCDPISGHDNLYWYRRVMGKEIKFLLHFVKESKQDESGMPNNRFLAERTGGTYSTLKVQPAELEDSGVYFCASIFTSPARGYYEQYFGPGTRLTVT.

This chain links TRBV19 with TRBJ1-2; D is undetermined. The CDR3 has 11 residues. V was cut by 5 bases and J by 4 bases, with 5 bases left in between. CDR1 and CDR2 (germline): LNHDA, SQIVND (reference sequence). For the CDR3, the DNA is TGTGCCAGTAGTGAATTCTATGGCTACACCTTC. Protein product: CASSEFYGYTF.

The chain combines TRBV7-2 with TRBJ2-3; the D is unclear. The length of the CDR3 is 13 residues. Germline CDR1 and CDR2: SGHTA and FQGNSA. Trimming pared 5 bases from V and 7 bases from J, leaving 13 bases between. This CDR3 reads CASSHLSENTQYF. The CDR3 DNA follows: TGTGCCAGCAGCCACCTGTCGGAGAATACGCAGTATTTT.

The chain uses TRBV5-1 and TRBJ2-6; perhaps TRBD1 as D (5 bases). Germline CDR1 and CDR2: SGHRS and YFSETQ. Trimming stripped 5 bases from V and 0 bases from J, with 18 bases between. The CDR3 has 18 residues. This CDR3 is CASRSQGFGSSGANVLTF. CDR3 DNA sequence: TGCGCCAGCAGATCTCAGGGATTCGGCAGCTCTGGGGCCAACGTCCTGACTTTC.

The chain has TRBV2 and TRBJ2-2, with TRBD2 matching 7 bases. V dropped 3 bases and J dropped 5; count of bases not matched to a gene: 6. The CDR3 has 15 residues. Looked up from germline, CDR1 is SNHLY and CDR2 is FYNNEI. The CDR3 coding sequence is TGTGCCAGCAGTGACAGGTCGGGGGGAACCGGGGAGCTGTTTTTT. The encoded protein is CASSDRSGGTGELFF. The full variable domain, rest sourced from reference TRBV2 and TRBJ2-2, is EPEVTQTPSHQVTQMGQEVILRCVPISNHLYFYWYRQILGQKVEFLVSFYNNEISEKSEIFDDQFSVERPDGSNFTLKIRSTKLEDSAMYFCASSDRSGGTGELFFGEGSRLTVL.

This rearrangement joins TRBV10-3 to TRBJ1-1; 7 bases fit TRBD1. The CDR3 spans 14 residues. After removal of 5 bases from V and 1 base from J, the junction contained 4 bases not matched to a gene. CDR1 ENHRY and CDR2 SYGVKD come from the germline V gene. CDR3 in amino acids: CAISQQGRNTEAFF. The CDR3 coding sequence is TGTGCCATCAGTCAACAGGGGAGGAACACTGAAGCTTTCTTT.

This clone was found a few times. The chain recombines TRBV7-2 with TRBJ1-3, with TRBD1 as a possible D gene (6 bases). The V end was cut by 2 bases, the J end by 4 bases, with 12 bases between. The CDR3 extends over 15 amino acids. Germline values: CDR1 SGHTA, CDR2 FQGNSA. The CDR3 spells CASSLWGRSGNTIYF. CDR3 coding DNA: TGTGCCAGCAGCTTATGGGGGCGTTCGGGAAACACCATATATTTT.

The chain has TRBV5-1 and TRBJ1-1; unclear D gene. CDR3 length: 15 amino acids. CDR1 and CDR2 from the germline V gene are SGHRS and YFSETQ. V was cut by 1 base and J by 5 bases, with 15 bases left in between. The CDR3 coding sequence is TGCGCCAGCAGCTTGTTAGGGTCAAGTGGTACTGAAGCTTTCTTT. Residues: CASSLLGSSGTEAFF. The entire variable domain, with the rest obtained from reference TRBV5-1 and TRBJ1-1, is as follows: KAGVTQTPRYLIKTRGQQVTLSCSPISGHRSVSWYQQTPGQGLQFLFEYFSETQRNKGNFPGRFSGRQFSNSRSEMNVSTLELGDSALYLCASSLLGSSGTEAFFGQGTRLTVV.

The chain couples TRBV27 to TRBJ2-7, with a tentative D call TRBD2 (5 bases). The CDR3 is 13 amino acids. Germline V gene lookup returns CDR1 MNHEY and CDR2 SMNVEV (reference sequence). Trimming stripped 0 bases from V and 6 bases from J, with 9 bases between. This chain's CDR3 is CASSLSEGGEQYF. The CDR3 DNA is TGTGCCAGCAGTTTATCGGAAGGAGGCGAGCAGTACTTC.

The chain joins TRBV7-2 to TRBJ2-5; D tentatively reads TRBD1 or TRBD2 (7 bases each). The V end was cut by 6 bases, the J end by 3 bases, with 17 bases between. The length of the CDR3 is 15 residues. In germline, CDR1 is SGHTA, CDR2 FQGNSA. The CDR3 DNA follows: TGTGCCAGCAGTTCCAGCAGGGGGGGGGAAGAGACCCAGTACTTC. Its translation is CASSSSRGGEETQYF. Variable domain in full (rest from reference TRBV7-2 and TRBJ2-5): GAGVSQSPSNKVTEKGKDVELRCDPISGHTALYWYRQSLGQGLEFLIYFQGNSAPDKSGLPSDRFSAERTGGSVSTLTIQRTQQEDSAVYLCASSSSRGGEETQYFGPGTRLLVL.

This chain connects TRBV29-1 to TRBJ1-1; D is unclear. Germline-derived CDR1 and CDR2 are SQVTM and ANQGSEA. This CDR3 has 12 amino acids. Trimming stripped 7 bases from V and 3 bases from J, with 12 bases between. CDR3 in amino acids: CSARKLDTEAFF. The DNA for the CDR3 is TGCAGCGCACGAAAACTGGACACTGAAGCTTTCTTT.

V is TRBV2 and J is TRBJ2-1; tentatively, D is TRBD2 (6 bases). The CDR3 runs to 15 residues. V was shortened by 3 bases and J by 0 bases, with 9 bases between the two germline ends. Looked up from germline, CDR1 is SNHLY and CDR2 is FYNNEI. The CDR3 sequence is CASSEEGSSYNEQFF. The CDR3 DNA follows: TGTGCCAGCAGTGAGGAGGGGAGCTCCTACAATGAGCAGTTCTTC.

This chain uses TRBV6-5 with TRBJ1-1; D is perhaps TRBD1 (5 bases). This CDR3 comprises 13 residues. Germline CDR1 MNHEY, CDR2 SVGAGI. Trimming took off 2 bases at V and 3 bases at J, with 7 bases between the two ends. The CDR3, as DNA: TGTGCCAGCAGTTACCGAGGGGACACTGAAGCTTTCTTT. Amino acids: CASSYRGDTEAFF.

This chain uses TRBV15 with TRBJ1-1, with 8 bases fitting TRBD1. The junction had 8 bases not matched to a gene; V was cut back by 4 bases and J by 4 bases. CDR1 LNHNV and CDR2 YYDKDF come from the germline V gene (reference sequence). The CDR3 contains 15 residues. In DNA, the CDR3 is TGTGCCACCAGCAAGGGCCTCACAGGGGGCACTGAAGCTTTCTTT. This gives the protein CATSKGLTGGTEAFF.

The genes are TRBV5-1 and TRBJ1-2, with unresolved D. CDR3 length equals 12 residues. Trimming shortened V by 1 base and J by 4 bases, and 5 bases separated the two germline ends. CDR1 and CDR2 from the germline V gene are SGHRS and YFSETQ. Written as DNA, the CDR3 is TGCGCCAGCAGCTTGAACAGCTATGGCTACACCTTC. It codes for CASSLNSYGYTF.

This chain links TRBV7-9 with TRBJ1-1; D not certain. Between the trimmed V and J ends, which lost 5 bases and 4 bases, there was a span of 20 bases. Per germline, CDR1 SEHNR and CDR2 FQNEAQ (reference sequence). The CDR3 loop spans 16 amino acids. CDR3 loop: CASSPQPRSKLTEAFF. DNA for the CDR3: TGTGCCAGCAGCCCCCAGCCACGGTCCAAGCTCACTGAAGCTTTCTTT.

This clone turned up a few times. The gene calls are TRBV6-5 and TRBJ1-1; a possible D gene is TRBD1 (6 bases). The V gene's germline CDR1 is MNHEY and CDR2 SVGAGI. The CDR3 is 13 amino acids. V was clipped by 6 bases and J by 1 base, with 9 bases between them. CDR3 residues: CASSPGQNTEAFF. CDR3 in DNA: TGTGCCAGCAGCCCGGGACAGAACACTGAAGCTTTCTTT.

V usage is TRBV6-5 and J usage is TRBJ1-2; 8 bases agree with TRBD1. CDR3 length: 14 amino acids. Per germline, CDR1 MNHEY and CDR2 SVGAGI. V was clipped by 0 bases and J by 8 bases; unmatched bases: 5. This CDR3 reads CASSYSSGGWGYTF. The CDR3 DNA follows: TGTGCCAGCAGTTACTCATCAGGGGGCTGGGGCTACACCTTC.

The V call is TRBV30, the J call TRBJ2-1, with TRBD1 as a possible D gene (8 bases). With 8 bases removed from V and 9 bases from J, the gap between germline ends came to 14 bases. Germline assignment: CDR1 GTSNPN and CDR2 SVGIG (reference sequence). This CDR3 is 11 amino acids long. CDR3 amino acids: CATGGVGEQFF. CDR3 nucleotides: TGTGCCACAGGGGGGGTTGGTGAGCAGTTCTTC.

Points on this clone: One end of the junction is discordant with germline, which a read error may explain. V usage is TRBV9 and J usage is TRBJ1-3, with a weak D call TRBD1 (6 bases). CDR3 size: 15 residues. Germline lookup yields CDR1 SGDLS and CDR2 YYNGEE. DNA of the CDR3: TGTGCCAGCAGCCCGACCTCGGGGGCTGGGAACACCATATATTTT. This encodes CASSPTSGAGNTIYF.